Following are 16 T cell receptor beta chains from one sample sequenced in a study of CD8+ T cells in alopecia areata. Reverse transcribed after extraction, RNA yielded cDNA as the sequencing template. Assay used: immunoSEQ multiplex PCR; TCRdb lists only in-frame clones, some missing. The sample shows 50,000 to 70,000 clones, about 40% of them seen only once. Material: NKG2D-low CD8+ T cells sorted from blood. The receptors here all came from a human donor with alopecia areata.

In this sample, this clone turned up a few times. The gene calls are TRBV28 and TRBJ2-7; D not resolved. V lost 5 bases and J 0 bases, leaving 2 bases between the germline ends. Per germline, CDR1 MDHEN and CDR2 SYDVKM. The CDR3 runs 11 residues. CDR3: CASSVSYEQYF. The CDR3 coding sequence is TGTGCCAGCAGTGTCTCCTACGAGCAGTACTTC.

The chain has TRBV2 and TRBJ2-1, with 7 positions matching TRBD1. Germline V CDR1 and CDR2: SNHLY, FYNNEI. This CDR3 spans 17 amino acids. V was pared by 5 bases and J by 6 bases, with 16 bases of the junction left unmatched. This chain's CDR3 is CASSPSPTRRDSNEQFF. Here the CDR3 DNA reads TGTGCCAGCAGTCCCTCTCCGACGAGAAGGGACAGCAATGAGCAGTTCTTC.

This clone has only a few counts. The chain joins TRBV29-1 to TRBJ2-1; D is unclear. The V end was cut by 8 bases, the J end by 9 bases, with 14 bases between. CDR1 SQVTM and CDR2 ANQGSEA come from the germline V gene. This CDR3 spans 11 amino acids. CDR3 residues: CSFLLFFEQFF. CDR3 in DNA: TGCAGCTTCCTACTGTTCTTTGAGCAGTTCTTC.

This clone was seen a handful of times. J is TRBJ2-7 and V is TRBV29-1, with 11 bases identical to TRBD2. The CDR3 has 15 residues. Germline values: CDR1 SQVTM, CDR2 ANQGSEA. After removal of 0 bases from V and 2 bases from J, the junction contained 3 bases not matched to a gene. CDR3 protein: CSVEEGLAATYEQYF. In nucleotides, the CDR3 is TGCAGCGTTGAAGAGGGACTAGCGGCCACCTACGAGCAGTACTTC.

This clone has just a few counts. CDR3 nucleotides: TGTGCCAGCAGAGCGGGCTCCTACAATGAGCAGTTCTTC. It yields the protein CASRAGSYNEQFF. The J gene is TRBJ2-1, the V gene TRBV7-2, with a tentative D call TRBD2 (6 bases). CDR3 size: 13 residues. V lost 6 bases to trimming and J lost 0 bases, with 6 bases between them. The germline CDR1 and CDR2 sequences are SGHTA and FQGNSA.

V and J are TRBV30 and TRBJ1-4, with D perhaps matching TRBD1 (5 bases). V was pared by 0 bases and J by 8 bases, with 16 bases between. CDR3 length: 15 amino acids. Germline CDR1 GTSNPN, CDR2 SVGIG (reference sequence). The CDR3 spells CAWSVIAGPGEKLFF. CDR3 coding DNA: TGTGCCTGGAGTGTAATTGCGGGGCCGGGAGAAAAACTGTTTTTT.

The V call is TRBV7-9, the J call TRBJ2-3; 8 bases fit TRBD2. Germline-derived CDR1 and CDR2 are SEHNR and FQNEAQ (reference sequence). This CDR3 has 17 amino acids. V was clipped by 4 bases and J by 4 bases; unmatched bases: 13. CDR3 nucleotide sequence: TGTGCCAGCAGCTCGACACTTAGCGGGGCCTCTCCAGATACGCAGTATTTT. Protein: CASSSTLSGASPDTQYF. Complete variable domain (other parts from reference TRBV7-9 and TRBJ2-3): DTGVSQNPRHKITKRGQNVTFRCDPISEHNRLYWYRQTLGQGPEFLTYFQNEAQLEKSRLLSDRFSAERPKGSFSTLEIQRTEQGDSAMYLCASSSTLSGASPDTQYFGPGTRLTVL.

This clone was recorded once. The chain links TRBV4-3 to TRBJ2-7; D gene ambiguous. The CDR3 consists of 14 residues. With 4 bases removed from V and 0 bases from J, the gap between germline ends came to 10 bases. Per the germline V gene, CDR1 is LGHNA and CDR2 is YSLEER. CDR3 DNA: TGCGCCAGCAGCCTCACGCGGAGCTCCTACGAGCAGTACTTC. This codes for CASSLTRSSYEQYF.

V and J are TRBV9 and TRBJ1-1; TRBD1 is a possible D gene (5 bases). V was pared by 4 bases and J by 3 bases, with 19 bases between. Per the germline V gene, CDR1 is SGDLS and CDR2 is YYNGEE. This CDR3 contains 16 residues. CDR3 DNA: TGTGCCAGCAGCCCCGCGGGGGGGGAAGTAGACACTGAAGCTTTCTTT. The encoded protein is CASSPAGGEVDTEAFF.

This clone came up a few times. The chain joins TRBV6-6 to TRBJ2-3, with D uncertain. CDR1 and CDR2 from the germline V gene are MNHNY and SVGAGI (reference sequence). This CDR3 has 12 amino acids. Trimming removed 4 bases at V and 6 bases at J, with 8 bases between. The CDR3 nucleotides are TGTGCCAGCAGTTCCATTGGCGATACGCAGTATTTT. It encodes CASSSIGDTQYF.

There are a few counts of this clone. The chain recombines TRBV27 with TRBJ2-7; D is possibly TRBD2 (5 bases). Trimming removed 3 bases at V and 7 bases at J, with 16 bases between. This CDR3 contains 14 residues. In germline, CDR1 is MNHEY, CDR2 SMNVEV (reference sequence). CDR3 nucleotides: TGTGCCAGCAGTTTCTCCGGCGGTTCGGGGGAGCAGTACTTC. It yields the protein CASSFSGGSGEQYF.

V usage is TRBV5-1 and J usage is TRBJ2-1; D uncertain. Germline V gene data show CDR1 as SGHRS and CDR2 as YFSETQ. With 1 base removed from V and 4 bases from J, the gap between germline ends came to 12 bases. CDR3 length equals 15 residues. The DNA of the CDR3 is TGCGCCAGCAGCTTGCTCCCGGATAGGTACAATGAGCAGTTCTTC. This codes for CASSLLPDRYNEQFF.

This clone was detected only a few times. The CDR3 sequence is CASSSGEGNTIYF. DNA of the CDR3: TGTGCCAGCAGCTCGGGCGAGGGAAACACCATATATTTT. The chain carries TRBV7-9 and TRBJ1-3; D uncertain. Germline CDR1 SEHNR, CDR2 FQNEAQ (reference sequence). Trimming stripped 4 bases from V and 4 bases from J, with 8 bases between. The CDR3 has 13 residues.

This rearrangement joins TRBV4-1 to TRBJ2-2; D unclear. This CDR3 has 14 amino acids. V gave up 0 bases and J gave up 6 bases, with 8 bases separating them. The germline V gene has CDR1 MGHRA and CDR2 YSYEKL. This CDR3 is CASSQDRSAGELFF. In nucleotides, the CDR3 is TGCGCCAGCAGCCAAGATCGGAGCGCCGGGGAGCTGTTTTTT.

The V call is TRBV28, the J call TRBJ2-1; D might be TRBD1 (6 bases). Germline V gives CDR1 MDHEN, CDR2 SYDVKM. The CDR3 sequence is 16 residues long. Deletions cut 5 bases from V and 0 bases from J, with 14 bases between. The CDR3: CASSLRQASSYNEQFF. The CDR3 DNA follows: TGTGCCAGCAGTCTCCGACAGGCAAGCTCCTACAATGAGCAGTTCTTC.

This clone was observed a handful of times. CDR3 amino acids: CASSDGQYSGNTIYF. The CDR3 DNA sequence: TGCGCCAGCAGCGACGGACAGTACTCTGGAAACACCATATATTTT. This chain connects TRBV4-3 to TRBJ1-3; D perhaps matches TRBD1 (6 bases). This CDR3 region has 15 residues. V lost 5 bases to trimming and J lost 0 bases, with 11 bases between them. CDR1 is LGHNA and CDR2 is YSLEER in the germline V gene.